This T cell receptor (beta chain) was sequenced in a study of T-cell memory formation after mild COVID-19. The sample holds a few counts of this clonotype. As yet, its antigen is unknown. Study-level findings and limits: Certain responding clones were present in pre-infection memory, suggesting participation of cross-reactive memory. For contracting clones, CD4+ ones sat mainly in CM and EM, CD8+ in EMRA.

Constant-segment primers and 5'RACE yielded cDNA libraries for TCR alpha and TCR beta, each carrying sample barcodes and UMIs. TCRdb independently ran MiXCR on the 5' RACE reads; one entry per CDR3 protein. Of roughly 480,000 distinct CDR3 sequences in the sample, 25% were seen once. The CDR3 length is 19 residues. Germline V gives CDR1 SGHTA, CDR2 FQGNSA. Losses at the gene ends were 3 bases for V and 2 bases for J; bases not matched to a gene: 16. The sample comprised PBMCs or a T cell subset sorted from them (not recorded which). The receptor's source is an adult woman who had mild COVID-19 (a few samples of this study predate the infection). Cell type and time point are not known. The rearrangement joins TRBV7-2 to TRBJ2-1, with 7 bases that match TRBD2. CDR3 in amino acids: CASSFWASGPEEPYNEQFF. The CDR3, as DNA: TGTGCCAGCAGCTTTTGGGCTAGCGGCCCTGAGGAACCCTACAATGAGCAGTTCTTC.